This T cell receptor beta chain was identified in a study of CD8 T cells in Susac syndrome. Per germline, CDR1 SNHLY and CDR2 FYNNEI. The CDR3 is made up of 14 amino acids. Trimming removed 4 bases at V and 4 bases at J, with 13 bases between. Healthy donors constituted the controls, which were matched for age and sex. The TEMRA cells underwent FACS enrichment, while the CD8+ and CD4+ T cells underwent negative isolation. Random-hexamer reverse transcription was applied to roughly 0.5 to 1 ug RNA. The amplification used immunoSEQ multiplex PCR on TCR beta CDR3; it spanned 54 Vbeta and 13 Jbeta. TCRdb passed the immunoSEQ multiplex PCR reads through MiXCR, listing each CDR3 protein once. The table shows about 200,000 distinct CDR3 sequences, with 90% to 95% occurring only once.

Sequenced: CD4+ T cells from PBMCs. The TCR comes from a human donor in good health. The V gene is TRBV2, the J gene TRBJ1-1; no clear D gene. The CDR3 DNA reads as TGTGCCAGCAGTGTCGCGTCATTGAGCACTGAAGCTTTCTTT. The encoded protein is CASSVASLSTEAFF.